The clone carrying this T cell receptor (beta chain) showed up many times. Antigen specificity is unknown. The data stem from a study of T cells after posttransplantation cyclophosphamide. CDR3 size: 14 residues. Germline CDR1 and CDR2: KGHSH and LQKENI. The V and J ends lost 3 bases and 8 bases respectively, with 14 bases between them. Study-wide points: After PTCy, TRB diversity resembled that of CNI/methotrexate controls. Later blood repertoires were often dominated by clones from the donor CD8+ memory compartment.

Clones were sequenced by immunoSEQ multiplex PCR, and TCRdb holds only the in-frame ones, with some missing. The table lists roughly 32,000 clones, no singletons, with 4.8% in the top ten. Sequences were obtained from PBMCs. This clonotype was sampled from a woman aged 30 to 39 in good health and a related stem cell transplant donor. The chain has TRBV18 and TRBJ2-1; D may be TRBD1 (6 bases). The CDR3: CASSPWQGQDEQFF. The CDR3 coding sequence is TGTGCCAGCTCACCTTGGCAGGGGCAAGATGAGCAGTTCTTC.